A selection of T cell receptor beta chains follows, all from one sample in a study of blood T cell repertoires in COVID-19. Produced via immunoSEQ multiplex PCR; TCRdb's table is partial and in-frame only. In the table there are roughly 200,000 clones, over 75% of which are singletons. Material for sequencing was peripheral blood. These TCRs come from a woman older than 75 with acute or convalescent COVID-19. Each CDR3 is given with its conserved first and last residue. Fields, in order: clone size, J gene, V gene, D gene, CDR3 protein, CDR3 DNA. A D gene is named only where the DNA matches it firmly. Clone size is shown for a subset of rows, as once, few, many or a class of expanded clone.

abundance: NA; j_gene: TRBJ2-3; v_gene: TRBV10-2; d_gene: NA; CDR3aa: CASRTVRSGLSTDTQYF; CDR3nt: TGCGCCAGCAGGACCGTCCGGAGCGGGCTTAGCACAGATACGCAGTATTTT
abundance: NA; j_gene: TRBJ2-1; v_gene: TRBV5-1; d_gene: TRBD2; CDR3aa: CASSYQGGGNEQFF; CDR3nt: TGCGCCAGCAGTTACCAGGGCGGGGGCAATGAGCAGTTCTTC
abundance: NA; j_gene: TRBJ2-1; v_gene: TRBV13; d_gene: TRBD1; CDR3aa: CASSPGAGQGYNEQFF; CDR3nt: TGTGCCAGCAGCCCTGGGGCGGGACAGGGCTACAATGAGCAGTTCTTC
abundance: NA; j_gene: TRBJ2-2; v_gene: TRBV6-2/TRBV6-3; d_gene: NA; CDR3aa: CASSPSRPGNTGELFF; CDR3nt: TGTGCCAGCAGCCCTTCCCGCCCGGGAAACACCGGGGAGCTGTTTTTT
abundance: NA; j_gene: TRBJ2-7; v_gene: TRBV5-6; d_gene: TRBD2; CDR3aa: CASSLDSGGPYEQYF; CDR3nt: TGTGCCAGCAGCTTGGATAGCGGGGGACCCTACGAGCAGTACTTC
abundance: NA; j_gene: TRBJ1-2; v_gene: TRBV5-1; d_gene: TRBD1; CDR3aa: CASSIRTGRNGYTF; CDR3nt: TGCGCCAGCAGCATTAGGACAGGGAGGAATGGCTACACCTTC
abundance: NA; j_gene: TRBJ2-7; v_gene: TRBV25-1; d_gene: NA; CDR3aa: CASSDVDSTLSYEQYF; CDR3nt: TGTGCCAGCAGTGACGTGGACAGTACACTCAGCTACGAGCAGTACTTC
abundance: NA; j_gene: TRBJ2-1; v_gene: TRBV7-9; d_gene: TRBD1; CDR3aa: CASSLSGQGGPRYNEQFF; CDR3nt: TGTGCCAGCAGCTTGTCGGGACAGGGAGGGCCTCGTTACAATGAGCAGTTCTTC
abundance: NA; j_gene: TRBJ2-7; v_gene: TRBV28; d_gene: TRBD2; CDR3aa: CASSLDLAGVNEQYF; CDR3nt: TGTGCCAGCAGTTTGGATCTAGCGGGAGTGAACGAGCAGTACTTC
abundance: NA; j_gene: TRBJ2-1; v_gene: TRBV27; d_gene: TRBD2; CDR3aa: CASSPGGDSIDEQFF; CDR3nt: TGTGCCAGCAGTCCCGGGGGGGATAGCATCGATGAGCAGTTCTTC
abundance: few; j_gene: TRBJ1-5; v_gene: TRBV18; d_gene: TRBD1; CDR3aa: CASSPRTGKANSNQPQHF; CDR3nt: TGTGCCAGCTCACCCAGGACAGGGAAGGCCAATAGCAATCAGCCCCAGCATTTT
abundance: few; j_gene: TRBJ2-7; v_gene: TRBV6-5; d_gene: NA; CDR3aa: CASRGATRGEQYF; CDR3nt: TGTGCCAGCAGGGGAGCAACCCGGGGCGAGCAGTACTTC
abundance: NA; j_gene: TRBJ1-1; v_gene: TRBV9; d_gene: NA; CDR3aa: CASSVVSTGPNTEAFF; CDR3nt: TGTGCCAGCAGCGTCGTTTCGACAGGACCAAACACTGAAGCTTTCTTT
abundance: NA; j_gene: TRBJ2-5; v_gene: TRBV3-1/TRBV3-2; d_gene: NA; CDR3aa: CASSQAIPGEGETQYF; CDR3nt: TGTGCCAGCAGCCAAGCTATACCGGGAGAAGGGGAGACCCAGTACTTC
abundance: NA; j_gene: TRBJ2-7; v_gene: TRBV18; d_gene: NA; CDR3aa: CASSFGAGAYEQYF; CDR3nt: TGTGCCAGCTCCTTCGGAGCAGGGGCCTACGAGCAGTACTTC
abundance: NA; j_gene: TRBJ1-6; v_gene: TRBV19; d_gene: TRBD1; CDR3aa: CASSTTGGNSPLHF; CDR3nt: TGTGCCAGTAGTACGACAGGGGGGAATTCACCCCTCCACTTT
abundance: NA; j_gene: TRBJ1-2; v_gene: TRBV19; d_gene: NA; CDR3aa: CASSQGQHYGYTF; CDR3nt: TGTGCCAGTAGTCAAGGACAGCACTATGGCTACACCTTC
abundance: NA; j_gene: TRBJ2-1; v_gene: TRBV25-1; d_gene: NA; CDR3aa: CASKATGREFF; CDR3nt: TGTGCCAGTAAGGCCACAGGGAGGGAGTTCTTC
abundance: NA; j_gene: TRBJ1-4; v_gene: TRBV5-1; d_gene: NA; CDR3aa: CASSPIGQLQLNEKLFF; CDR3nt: TGCGCCAGCAGCCCAATTGGACAGCTGCAACTAAATGAAAAACTGTTTTTT
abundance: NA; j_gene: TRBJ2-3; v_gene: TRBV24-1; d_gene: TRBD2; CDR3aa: CATSGSTSGGSTDTQYF; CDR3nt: TGTGCCACCAGTGGATCGACTAGCGGGGGTAGCACAGATACGCAGTATTTT
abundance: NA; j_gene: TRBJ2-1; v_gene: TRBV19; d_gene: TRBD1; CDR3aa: CASSRDRGYNEQFF; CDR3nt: TGTGCCAGTAGTAGGGACAGGGGGTACAATGAGCAGTTCTTC
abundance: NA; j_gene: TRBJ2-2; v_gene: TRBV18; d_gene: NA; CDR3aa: CASSPLDRGGGTGELFF; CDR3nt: TGTGCCAGCTCACCACTCGACAGGGGCGGGGGAACCGGGGAGCTGTTTTTT
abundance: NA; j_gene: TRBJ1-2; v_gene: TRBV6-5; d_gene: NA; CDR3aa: CASSKYSQSYYGYTF; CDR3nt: TGTGCCAGCAGTAAATACTCACAGTCCTACTATGGCTACACCTTC
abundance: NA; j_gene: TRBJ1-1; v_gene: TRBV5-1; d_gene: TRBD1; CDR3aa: CASRQGDNTEAFF; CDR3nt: TGCGCCAGCAGACAGGGGGATAACACTGAAGCTTTCTTT
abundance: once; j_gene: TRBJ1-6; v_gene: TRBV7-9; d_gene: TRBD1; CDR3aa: CASSPRTGTSSPLHF; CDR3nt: TGTGCCAGCAGCCCCCGGACAGGGACGTCTTCACCCCTCCACTTT
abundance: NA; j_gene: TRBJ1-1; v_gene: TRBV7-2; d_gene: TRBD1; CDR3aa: CASSPQTGGFSAFF; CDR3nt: TGTGCCAGCAGCCCCCAGACAGGGGGCTTTTCAGCTTTCTTT
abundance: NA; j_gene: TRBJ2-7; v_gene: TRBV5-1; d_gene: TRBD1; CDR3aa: CASSLGQGGYEQYF; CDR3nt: TGCGCCAGCAGCTTGGGACAGGGGGGGTACGAGCAGTACTTC
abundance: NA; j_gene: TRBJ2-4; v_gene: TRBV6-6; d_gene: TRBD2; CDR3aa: CASTRLAGEKNIQYF; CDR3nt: TGTGCCAGCACCAGACTAGCGGGGGAAAAAAACATTCAGTACTTC
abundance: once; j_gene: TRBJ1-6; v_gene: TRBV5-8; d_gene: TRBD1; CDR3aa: CASSPNRGSPLHF; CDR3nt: TGTGCCAGCAGTCCGAACAGGGGTTCACCCCTCCACTTT
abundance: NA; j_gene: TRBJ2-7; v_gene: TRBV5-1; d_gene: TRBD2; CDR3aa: CASSLIRGDTYEQYF; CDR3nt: TGCGCCAGCAGCTTGATTCGGGGGGATACCTACGAGCAGTACTTC
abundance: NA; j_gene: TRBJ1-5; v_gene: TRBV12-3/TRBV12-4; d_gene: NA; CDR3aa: CASSPEGVQPQHF; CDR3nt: TGTGCCAGCAGCCCCGAGGGGGTTCAGCCCCAGCATTTT
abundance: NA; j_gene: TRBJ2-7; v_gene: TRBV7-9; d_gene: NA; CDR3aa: CASSLDSTGQLYEQYF; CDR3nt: TGTGCCAGCAGCTTAGATTCCACAGGACAGCTCTACGAGCAGTACTTC
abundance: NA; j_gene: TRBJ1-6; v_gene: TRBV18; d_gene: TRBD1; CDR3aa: CASSPGGTVSSPLHF; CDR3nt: TGTGCCAGCTCACCAGGCGGGACAGTGAGTTCACCCCTCCACTTT
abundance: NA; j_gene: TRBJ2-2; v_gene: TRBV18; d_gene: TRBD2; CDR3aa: CASSPTSRTGELFF; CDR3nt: TGTGCCAGCTCACCGACTAGCAGAACCGGGGAGCTGTTTTTT
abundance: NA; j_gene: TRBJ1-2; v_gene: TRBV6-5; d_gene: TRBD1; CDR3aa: CASSYYGQGKTGYTF; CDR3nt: TGTGCCAGCAGTTACTACGGACAGGGGAAGACCGGCTACACCTTC
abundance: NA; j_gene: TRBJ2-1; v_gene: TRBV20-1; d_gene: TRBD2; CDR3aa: CSASPREVLSYNEQFF; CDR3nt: TGCAGTGCTAGTCCGCGGGAGGTGCTCTCCTACAATGAGCAGTTCTTC
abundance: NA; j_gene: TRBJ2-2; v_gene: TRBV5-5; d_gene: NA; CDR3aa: CASSLAGLAGGELFF; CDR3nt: TGTGCCAGCAGCTTGGCCGGCCTAGCAGGCGGGGAGCTGTTTTTT
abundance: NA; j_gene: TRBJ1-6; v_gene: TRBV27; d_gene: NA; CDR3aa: CASSLGLGGSYNSPLHF; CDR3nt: TGTGCCAGCAGTTTAGGGTTGGGGGGCTCCTATAATTCACCCCTCCACTTT
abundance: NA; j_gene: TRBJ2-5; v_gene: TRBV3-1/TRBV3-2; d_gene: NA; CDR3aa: CASSQGTGETQYF; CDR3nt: TGTGCCAGCAGCCAAGGAACCGGAGAGACCCAGTACTTC
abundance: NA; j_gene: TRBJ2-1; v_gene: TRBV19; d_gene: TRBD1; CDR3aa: CASSTRSRGNEQFF; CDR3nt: TGTGCCAGTAGTACCCGCTCCAGGGGGAATGAGCAGTTCTTC
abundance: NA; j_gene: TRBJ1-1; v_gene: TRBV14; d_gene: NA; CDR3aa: CASSRDMDTEAFF; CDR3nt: TGTGCCAGCAGCCGGGACATGGACACTGAAGCTTTCTTT
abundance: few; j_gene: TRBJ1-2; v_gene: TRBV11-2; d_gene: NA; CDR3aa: CASSLGTVLYGYTF; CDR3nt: TGTGCCAGCAGCTTAGGGACTGTACTCTATGGCTACACCTTC
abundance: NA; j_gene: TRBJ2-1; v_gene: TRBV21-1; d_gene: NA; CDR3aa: CASSSYRFPYNEQFF; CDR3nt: TGTGCCAGCAGCAGTTACAGGTTCCCCTACAATGAGCAGTTCTTC
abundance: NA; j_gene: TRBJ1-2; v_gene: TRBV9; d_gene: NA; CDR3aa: CASSAGNEYYGYTF; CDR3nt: TGTGCCAGCAGCGCAGGGAACGAGTACTATGGCTACACCTTC
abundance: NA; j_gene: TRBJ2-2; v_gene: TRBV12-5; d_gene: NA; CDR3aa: CASGIGGLNTGELFF; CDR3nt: TGTGCTAGTGGTATAGGGGGACTAAACACCGGGGAGCTGTTTTTT
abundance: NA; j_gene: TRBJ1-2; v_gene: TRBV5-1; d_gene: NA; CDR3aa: CASSLTQNYGYTF; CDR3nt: TGCGCCAGCAGCCTAACACAGAACTATGGCTACACCTTC
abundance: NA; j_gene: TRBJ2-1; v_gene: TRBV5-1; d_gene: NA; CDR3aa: CASSLMRDRSYNEQFF; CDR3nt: TGCGCCAGCAGCTTAATGCGGGACCGCTCCTACAATGAGCAGTTCTTC
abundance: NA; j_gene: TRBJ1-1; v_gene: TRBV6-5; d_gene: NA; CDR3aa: CASSSQGQNTEAFF; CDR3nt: TGTGCCAGCAGTTCCCAGGGTCAGAACACTGAAGCTTTCTTT
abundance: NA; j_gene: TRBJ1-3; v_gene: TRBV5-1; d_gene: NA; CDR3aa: CASSLNPPGGARGNTIYF; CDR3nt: TGCGCCAGCAGCTTGAACCCCCCGGGTGGGGCGAGGGGAAACACCATATATTTT
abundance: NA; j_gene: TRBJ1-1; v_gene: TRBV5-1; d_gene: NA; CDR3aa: CASIATGSNTEAFF; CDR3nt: TGCGCCAGCATCGCGACAGGTTCGAACACTGAAGCTTTCTTT
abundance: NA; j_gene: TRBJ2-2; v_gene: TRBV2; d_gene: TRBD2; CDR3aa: CASRGLVAGELFF; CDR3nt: TGTGCCAGCAGGGGACTAGTGGCCGGGGAGCTGTTTTTT
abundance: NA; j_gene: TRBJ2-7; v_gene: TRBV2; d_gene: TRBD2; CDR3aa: CASNWAGVRYEQYF; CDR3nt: TGTGCCAGCAATTGGGCGGGAGTTCGGTACGAGCAGTACTTC
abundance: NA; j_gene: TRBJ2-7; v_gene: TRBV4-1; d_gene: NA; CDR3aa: CASSQDKFYEQYF; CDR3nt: TGCGCCAGCAGCCAAGACAAATTCTACGAGCAGTACTTC
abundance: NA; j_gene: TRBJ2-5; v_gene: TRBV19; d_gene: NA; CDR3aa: CASSTGLQETQYF; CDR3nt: TGTGCCAGTAGTACTGGACTTCAAGAGACCCAGTACTTC
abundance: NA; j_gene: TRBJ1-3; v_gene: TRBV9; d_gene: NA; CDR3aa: CASSATGNSGNTIYF; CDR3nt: TGTGCCAGCAGCGCAACAGGGAACTCTGGAAACACCATATATTTT
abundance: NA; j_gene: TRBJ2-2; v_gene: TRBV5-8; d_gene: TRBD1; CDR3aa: CASSRDRGVPGELFF; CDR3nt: TGTGCCAGCAGCCGGGACAGGGGGGTCCCCGGGGAGCTGTTTTTT
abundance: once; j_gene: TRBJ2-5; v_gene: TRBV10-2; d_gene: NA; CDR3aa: CASSDVPGVETQYF; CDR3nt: TGCGCCAGCAGTGACGTCCCGGGGGTAGAGACCCAGTACTTC